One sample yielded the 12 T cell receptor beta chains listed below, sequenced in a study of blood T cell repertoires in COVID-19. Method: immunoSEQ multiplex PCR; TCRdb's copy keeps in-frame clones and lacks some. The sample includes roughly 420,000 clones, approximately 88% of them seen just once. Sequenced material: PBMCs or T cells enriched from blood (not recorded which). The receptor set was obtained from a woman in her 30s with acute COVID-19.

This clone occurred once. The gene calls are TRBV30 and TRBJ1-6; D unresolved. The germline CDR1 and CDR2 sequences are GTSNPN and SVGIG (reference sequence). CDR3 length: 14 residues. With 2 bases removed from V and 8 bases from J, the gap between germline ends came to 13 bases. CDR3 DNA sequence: TGTGCCTGGAGTCCCCGTAGAGGTGATTCACCCCTCCACTTT. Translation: CAWSPRRGDSPLHF.

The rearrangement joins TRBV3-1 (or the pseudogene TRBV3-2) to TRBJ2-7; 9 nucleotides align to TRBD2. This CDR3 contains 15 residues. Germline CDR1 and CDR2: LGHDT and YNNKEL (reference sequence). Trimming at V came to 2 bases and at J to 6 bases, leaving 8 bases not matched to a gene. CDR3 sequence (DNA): TGTGCCAGCAGCCAATGGGGACTAGCCACCGGCGAGCAGTACTTC. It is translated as CASSQWGLATGEQYF.

This chain's CDR3 is CASTRTGGNQPQHF. As DNA, the CDR3 is TGTGCCAGCACCCGGACAGGGGGCAATCAGCCCCAGCATTTT. This sequence joins TRBV28 and TRBJ1-5; the match to TRBD1 covers 9 bases. There are 14 residues in the CDR3. CDR1 MDHEN and CDR2 SYDVKM come from the germline V gene. V shed 7 bases, J shed 2 bases, and the junction held 3 bases outside the gene matches.

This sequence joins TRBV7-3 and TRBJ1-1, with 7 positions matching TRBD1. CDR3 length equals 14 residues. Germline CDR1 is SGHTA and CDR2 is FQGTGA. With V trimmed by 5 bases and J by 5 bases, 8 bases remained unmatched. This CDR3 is CASSLQGRETEAFF. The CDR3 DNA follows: TGTGCCAGCAGCCTACAGGGGCGGGAAACTGAAGCTTTCTTT.

The CDR3 sequence is CATSDGQGLTYEQYF. CDR3 DNA: TGTGCCACCAGTGACGGACAGGGGCTTACCTACGAGCAGTACTTC. The rearrangement links TRBV24-1 to TRBJ2-7; 9 bases match TRBD1. The CDR3 has 15 amino acids. V shed 4 bases, J shed 2 bases, and the junction held 5 bases outside the gene matches. Germline values: CDR1 KGHDR, CDR2 SFDVKD.

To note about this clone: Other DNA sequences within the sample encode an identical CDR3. The CDR3 DNA sequence: TGTGCCAGCAGCTTAGGGCTAGCGGGGGGGCCAAGAGAGACCCAGTACTTC. Its protein product is CASSLGLAGGPRETQYF. V usage is TRBV7-2 and J usage is TRBJ2-5, with TRBD2 matching 12 bases. CDR1 and CDR2 from the germline V gene are SGHTA and FQGNSA. The CDR3 is 17 amino acids. V shed 1 base and J 4 bases; nucleotides not matched to a gene: 7.

The CDR3: CATSENRGIGYNEQFF. The CDR3 DNA sequence: TGTGCCACCAGTGAGAACAGGGGAATTGGCTACAATGAGCAGTTCTTC. The chain carries TRBV24-1 and TRBJ2-1, with 7 bases aligning to TRBD1. CDR3 length: 16 residues. From germline, CDR1 is KGHDR and CDR2 SFDVKD. Trimming removed 4 bases from V and 3 bases from J; junction bases left unmatched: 8.

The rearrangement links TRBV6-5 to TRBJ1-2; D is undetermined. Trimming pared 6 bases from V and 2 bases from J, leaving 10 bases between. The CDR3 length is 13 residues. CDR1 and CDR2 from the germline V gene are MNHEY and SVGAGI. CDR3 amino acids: CASRLTENYGYTF. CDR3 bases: TGTGCCAGCAGGTTGACGGAGAACTATGGCTACACCTTC.

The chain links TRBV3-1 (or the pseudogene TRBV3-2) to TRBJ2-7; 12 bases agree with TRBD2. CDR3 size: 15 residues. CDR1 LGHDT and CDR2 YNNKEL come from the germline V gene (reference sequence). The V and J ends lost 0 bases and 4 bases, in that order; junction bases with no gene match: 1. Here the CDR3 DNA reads TGTGCCAGCAGCCAAGAGACTAGCGGGGGATACGAGCAGTACTTC. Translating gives CASSQETSGGYEQYF.

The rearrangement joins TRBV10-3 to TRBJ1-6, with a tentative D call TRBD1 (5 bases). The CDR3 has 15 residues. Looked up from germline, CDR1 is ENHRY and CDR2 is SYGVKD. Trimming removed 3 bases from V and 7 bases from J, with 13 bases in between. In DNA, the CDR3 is TGTGCCATCAGTGACCTGGGGGGGGAGAATTCACCCCTCCACTTT. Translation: CAISDLGGENSPLHF.

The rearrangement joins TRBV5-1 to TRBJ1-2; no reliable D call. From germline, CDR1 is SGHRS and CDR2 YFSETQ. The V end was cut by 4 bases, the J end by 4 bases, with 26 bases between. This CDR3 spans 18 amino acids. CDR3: CASSVGLDLGSTSYGYTF. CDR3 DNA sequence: TGCGCCAGCAGCGTGGGGTTGGATCTAGGGAGTACGAGCTATGGCTACACCTTC.

The CDR3 here is CASSFPSGGLYNEQFF. In DNA form, the CDR3 reads TGTGCCAGCAGCTTCCCTAGCGGGGGCCTTTACAATGAGCAGTTCTTC. V gene TRBV7-9 combines with J gene TRBJ2-1; 10 nucleotides align to TRBD2. V dropped 3 bases and J dropped 4; count of bases not matched to a gene: 6. The CDR3 sequence is 16 residues long. Germline assignment: CDR1 SEHNR and CDR2 FQNEAQ (reference sequence).